Sequencing of this T cell receptor (beta chain) was carried out in a study of cytomegalovirus exposure and HLA in healthy donors. Study details: Around 85 million unique TCR sequences came from HLA-typed donors in an early release.

The PCR ran on 60 Vbeta and 13 Jbeta primers. Clones were sequenced by immunoSEQ multiplex PCR, and TCRdb holds only the in-frame ones, with some missing. The data show 110,000 or so clones, with about an eighth seen just once and more than 15% held by the top ten. Worth noting for this clone: The antigen is undetermined.

Nominal health characterized the donors when sampled, though unrecorded immune exposures were likely. Germline trimming cut 2 bases from V and 7 bases from J; bases unmatched to any gene: 5. Germline CDR1 is SNHLY and CDR2 is FYNNEI. This CDR3 has 15 residues. Overall study findings and caveats: The presence/absence work took it that sequencing depth was about the same across donors. Most sequenced TCRs were rare (though some public TCRs occurred in many donors).

This rearrangement joins TRBV2 to TRBJ1-4; 9 bases fit TRBD1. The sequencing input was PBMCs. The receptor comes from a man aged 35 to 55 in good health and CMV-seropositive. The CDR3 loop is CASSESTGGSEKLFF. DNA for the CDR3: TGTGCCAGCAGTGAAAGTACAGGGGGCTCTGAAAAACTGTTTTTT.